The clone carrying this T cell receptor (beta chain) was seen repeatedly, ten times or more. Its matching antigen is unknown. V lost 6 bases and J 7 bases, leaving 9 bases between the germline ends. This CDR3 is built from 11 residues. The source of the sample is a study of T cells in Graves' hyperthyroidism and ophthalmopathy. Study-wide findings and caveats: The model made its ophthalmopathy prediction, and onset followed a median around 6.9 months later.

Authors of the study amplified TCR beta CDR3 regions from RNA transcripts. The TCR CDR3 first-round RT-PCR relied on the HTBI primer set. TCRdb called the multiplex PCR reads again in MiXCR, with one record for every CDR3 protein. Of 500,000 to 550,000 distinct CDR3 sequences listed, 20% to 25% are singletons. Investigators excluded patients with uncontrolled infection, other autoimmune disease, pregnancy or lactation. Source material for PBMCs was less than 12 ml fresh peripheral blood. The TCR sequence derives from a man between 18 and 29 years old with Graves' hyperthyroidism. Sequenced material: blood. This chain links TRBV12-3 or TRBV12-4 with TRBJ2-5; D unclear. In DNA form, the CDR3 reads TGTGCCAGCAGAAAGGAAGGGACCCAGTACTTC. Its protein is CASRKEGTQYF.